The 26 T cell receptor beta chains reported below all come from one sample, sequenced in a study of blood T cell repertoires in COVID-19. Here immunoSEQ multiplex PCR was the method, and the copy in TCRdb shows in-frame clones only, minus some. This sample has fewer than 300,000 clones; 88% occur once, and the top ten carry just under 1%. Source material: peripheral blood. These receptors were collected from a woman between 35 and 50 years old who had recovered from COVID-19.

This sequence joins TRBV5-1 and TRBJ2-3, with no clear D. Germline lookup yields CDR1 SGHRS and CDR2 YFSETQ. Deletions cut 2 bases from V and 0 bases from J, with 7 bases between. The CDR3 is made up of 14 amino acids. DNA of the CDR3: TGCGCCAGCAGCTTTTCCGGGAGCACAGATACGCAGTATTTT. It translates to CASSFSGSTDTQYF.

The chain joins TRBV25-1 to TRBJ2-2; D gene ambiguous. The CDR3 extends over 14 amino acids. The V and J ends lost 7 bases and 5 bases respectively, with 14 bases between them. Looked up from germline, CDR1 is MGHDK and CDR2 is SYGVNS. Here the CDR3 reads CASTPSPSTGELFF. The CDR3 region has the DNA TGTGCCAGCACCCCGTCCCCGTCGACCGGGGAGCTGTTTTTT.

The chain carries TRBV6-2 or TRBV6-3 and TRBJ2-4, with unresolved D. V lost 4 bases and J lost 4, with 11 bases in between. In germline, CDR1 is MNHEY, CDR2 SVGEGT. The CDR3 totals 14 residues. CDR3 nucleotide sequence: TGTGCCAGCAGTTTCAGCCCGACAAAAAACATTCAGTACTTC. This translates into CASSFSPTKNIQYF.

The chain links TRBV11-3 to TRBJ2-1; 12 nucleotides agree with TRBD2. V shed 6 bases and J 7 bases; nucleotides not matched to a gene: 7. Germline V gene data show CDR1 as SGHNT and CDR2 as YENEEA. This CDR3 region has 15 residues. CDR3 sequence reads: CASRASGRAGNEQFF. For the CDR3, the DNA is TGTGCCAGCAGGGCTAGCGGGAGGGCCGGGAATGAGCAGTTCTTC. Drawing the rest from reference TRBV11-3 and TRBJ2-1, the complete variable domain is EAGVVQSPRYKIIEKKQPVAFWCNPISGHNTLYWYLQNLGQGPELLIRYENEEAVDDSQLPKDRFSAERLKGVDSTLKIQPAELGDSAVYLCASRASGRAGNEQFFGPGTRLTVL.

The gene calls are TRBV4-3 and TRBJ2-7; 10 nucleotides match TRBD1. The CDR3 is 15 amino acids. V lost 0 bases, J lost 5 bases, and 4 bases stayed unmatched. The germline gives CDR1 LGHNA, CDR2 YSLEER. The CDR3 protein is CASSQETGGGHEQYF. CDR3 nucleotide sequence: TGCGCCAGCAGCCAAGAGACAGGGGGCGGCCACGAGCAGTACTTC.

This chain joins TRBV11-3 and TRBJ2-5; 7 positions agree with TRBD1. The V and J ends lost 1 base and 2 bases, in that order; junction bases with no gene match: 1. CDR3 length: 14 residues. The germline V gene has CDR1 SGHNT and CDR2 YENEEA. CDR3 bases: TGTGCCAGCAGCTTAGGGGACAGACAAGAGACCCAGTACTTC. Translation: CASSLGDRQETQYF.

The rearrangement uses TRBV30 and TRBJ2-1; the D gene is possibly TRBD2 (6 bases). CDR3 size: 13 residues. V was clipped by 2 bases and J by 12 bases, with 17 bases between them. Looked up from germline, CDR1 is GTSNPN and CDR2 is SVGIG (reference sequence). CDR3 residues: CAWSPSGLLGQFF. The CDR3 region has the DNA TGTGCCTGGAGTCCCTCCGGACTACTGGGGCAGTTCTTC.

V usage is TRBV3-1 (or the pseudogene TRBV3-2) and J usage is TRBJ2-1; 11 nucleotides match TRBD2. This CDR3 comprises 12 residues. J was trimmed by 15 bases and V by 1 base; bases with no gene match: 2. Germline V lookup: CDR1 LGHDT, CDR2 YNNKEL (reference sequence). As DNA, the CDR3 is TGTGCCAGCAGCCAAGGAGGGACTAGCGGGTTCTTC. Translation gives CASSQGGTSGFF.

This clone appeared a single time. The same CDR3 can be traced to other DNA sequences in this sample. J is TRBJ2-5 and V is TRBV7-3; D perhaps matches TRBD2 (5 bases). Germline CDR1 reads SGHTA; CDR2 reads FQGTGA. The CDR3 is 14 amino acids. V lost 5 bases and J 4 bases, leaving 14 bases between the germline ends. The CDR3 DNA sequence: TGTGCCAGCAGCCCCGGGGTCCGGGGAGAGACCCAGTACTTC. As protein: CASSPGVRGETQYF.

The genes are TRBV24-1 and TRBJ2-7; D call uncertain. The germline V gene has CDR1 KGHDR and CDR2 SFDVKD. V was clipped by 5 bases and J by 5 bases, with 6 bases between them. The CDR3 consists of 11 residues. The CDR3 loop reads CATSARDEQYF. CDR3 DNA: TGTGCCACCAGTGCTAGAGACGAGCAGTACTTC.

This CDR3 is CSVEVARAVTGELFF. Written as DNA, the CDR3 is TGCAGCGTTGAAGTCGCCAGGGCGGTGACCGGGGAGCTGTTTTTT. The chain employs TRBV29-1 and TRBJ2-2; perhaps TRBD1 as D (5 bases). Trimming stripped 1 base from V and 5 bases from J, with 14 bases between. The CDR3 extends over 15 amino acids. Germline V gives CDR1 SQVTM, CDR2 ANQGSEA.

In its sample, this clone was seen once. The chain recombines TRBV6-2 or TRBV6-3 with TRBJ2-5, with 12 bases matching TRBD1. The CDR3 is 15 residues long. CDR1 and CDR2 (germline): MNHEY, SVGEGT. Germline trimming cut 6 bases from V and 7 bases from J; bases unmatched to any gene: 9. The CDR3 DNA follows: TGTGCCAGCAGCCCCACGGGACAGGGGGCGGGGACCCAGTACTTC. Amino acid sequence: CASSPTGQGAGTQYF.

This clone was picked up one time. The CDR3 sequence is CASSLLQGLGANYGYTF. The CDR3 bases are TGTGCCAGCAGTTTACTACAGGGTTTGGGCGCTAACTATGGCTACACCTTC. The V call is TRBV28, the J call TRBJ1-2; possible D gene TRBD1, 6 bases. The CDR3 is 17 amino acids. The germline V gene has CDR1 MDHEN and CDR2 SYDVKM. The V gene lost 2 bases and the J gene lost 0 bases, with 16 bases spanning the gap.

This chain uses TRBV19 with TRBJ2-2; D might be TRBD2 (6 bases). The V and J ends lost 3 bases and 0 bases respectively, with 14 bases between them. The CDR3 contains 17 residues. Germline-derived CDR1 and CDR2 are LNHDA and SQIVND (reference sequence). CDR3 sequence: CASSIPLGGANTGELFF. CDR3 sequence (DNA): TGTGCCAGTAGTATCCCCCTTGGCGGGGCGAACACCGGGGAGCTGTTTTTT.

The chain joins TRBV7-9 to TRBJ2-1; possibly TRBD2 for D (6 bases). V lost 1 base and J lost 0, with 16 bases in between. The CDR3 spans 18 residues. From germline, CDR1 is SEHNR and CDR2 FQNEAQ (reference sequence). The CDR3 region is CASSLGPGGASSYNEQFF. The CDR3 DNA follows: TGTGCCAGCAGCTTAGGTCCCGGCGGGGCCAGCTCCTACAATGAGCAGTTCTTC.

The chain has TRBV29-1 and TRBJ1-5, with D possibly TRBD1 on 5 matching bases. The CDR3 extends over 12 amino acids. The germline V gene encodes CDR1 SQVTM and CDR2 ANQGSEA. Trimming took 4 bases from V and 9 from J, leaving 13 bases between them. CDR3 coding DNA: TGCAGCGTTGTAGAGACAGATTTGCCCCAGCATTTT. Amino acid sequence: CSVVETDLPQHF. Supplemented by reference TRBV29-1 and TRBJ1-5, the full variable domain reads SAVISQKPSRDICQRGTSLTIQCQVDSQVTMMFWYRQQPGQSLTLIATANQGSEATYESGFVIDKFPISRPNLTFSTLTVSNMSPEDSSIYLCSVVETDLPQHFGDGTRLSIL.

This chain connects TRBV7-9 to TRBJ1-2; unclear D gene. The germline gives CDR1 SEHNR, CDR2 FQNEAQ (reference sequence). The CDR3 extends over 13 amino acids. V lost 5 bases and J 4 bases, leaving 11 bases between the germline ends. CDR3 nucleotide sequence: TGTGCCAGCAGCCCCGAGGGTCCCTATGGCTACACCTTC. This translates into CASSPEGPYGYTF.

The chain has TRBV27 and TRBJ2-5; D is possibly TRBD2 (5 bases). CDR1 and CDR2 from the germline V gene are MNHEY and SMNVEV (reference sequence). The CDR3 has 16 residues. Trimming removed 7 bases from V and 5 bases from J, with 23 bases in between. As DNA, the CDR3 is TGTGCCAGCAACCCTGGGAGTGGGTTTATTGCGGAGACCCAGTACTTC. It yields the protein CASNPGSGFIAETQYF.

The chain couples TRBV5-1 to TRBJ1-3; TRBD1 agrees at 10 bases. The CDR3 has 18 amino acids. J was trimmed by 5 bases and V by 7 bases; bases with no gene match: 18. Germline V gives CDR1 SGHRS, CDR2 YFSETQ. CDR3 nucleotide sequence: TGCGCCAGCTCTCAGGCTTCTCGGGACAGGGGTCAACGAAACACCATATATTTT. Translating gives CASSQASRDRGQRNTIYF.

This clone has just a few counts. This rearrangement joins TRBV6-5 to TRBJ1-4; no clear D. Germline V gives CDR1 MNHEY, CDR2 SVGAGI. V lost 8 bases and J 8 bases, leaving 9 bases between the germline ends. This CDR3 has 11 residues. CDR3 bases: TGTGCCAGCCGAGCCTTGGAAAAACTGTTTTTT. Translated, it gives CASRALEKLFF.

CDR3 coding DNA: TGTGCCAGTAGAGGGGGCAGGGTTGAGACCGGGGAGCTGTTTTTT. Protein product: CASRGGRVETGELFF. The V gene is TRBV19, the J gene TRBJ2-2; TRBD1 agrees at 7 bases. The CDR3 totals 15 residues. Germline assignment: CDR1 LNHDA and CDR2 SQIVND (reference sequence). Losses at the gene ends were 6 bases for V and 5 bases for J; bases not matched to a gene: 9.

The gene calls are TRBV7-2 and TRBJ2-4; 11 bases map to TRBD2. The ends lost 5 bases at V and 7 bases at J; junction bases unmatched: 4. The CDR3 is 14 residues long. Germline loops: CDR1 SGHTA, CDR2 FQGNSA. CDR3 sequence reads: CASSPGLAENIQYF. The CDR3 DNA sequence: TGTGCCAGCAGCCCGGGACTAGCGGAGAACATTCAGTACTTC.

This chain connects TRBV4-1 to TRBJ2-1; tentative D call: TRBD2 (6 bases). Germline V gives CDR1 MGHRA, CDR2 YSYEKL. The CDR3 runs 15 residues. V dropped 0 bases and J dropped 8 bases, with 14 bases sitting between them. The CDR3 region is CASSQEPGRFDEQFF. The CDR3 coding sequence is TGCGCCAGCAGCCAAGAGCCGGGGAGGTTCGATGAGCAGTTCTTC.

The chain joins TRBV2 to TRBJ2-3, with 13 bases aligning to TRBD2. Germline CDR1 is SNHLY and CDR2 is FYNNEI. The CDR3 runs to 15 residues. V gave up 5 bases and J gave up 4 bases; unmatched junction bases: 3. CDR3 region: CASSLLAGGSDTQYF. As DNA, the CDR3 is TGTGCCAGCAGTCTACTAGCGGGAGGGTCAGATACGCAGTATTTT.

The chain recombines TRBV7-9 with TRBJ1-4; possible D gene TRBD1, 5 bases. CDR3 length: 15 amino acids. V dropped 1 base and J dropped 8 bases, with 14 bases sitting between them. Germline V CDR1 and CDR2: SEHNR, FQNEAQ (reference sequence). The CDR3 DNA follows: TGTGCCAGCAGCTTAGAGGGCAGGGTAGGCGAAAAACTGTTTTTT. Translated: CASSLEGRVGEKLFF. The full variable domain, rest sourced from reference TRBV7-9 and TRBJ1-4, is DTGVSQNPRHKITKRGQNVTFRCDPISEHNRLYWYRQTLGQGPEFLTYFQNEAQLEKSRLLSDRFSAERPKGSFSTLEIQRTEQGDSAMYLCASSLEGRVGEKLFFGSGTQLSVL.

This rearrangement joins TRBV11-2 to TRBJ1-4, with 7 bases identical to TRBD1. Germline CDR1 SGHAT, CDR2 FQNNGV. This CDR3 contains 16 residues. Trimming cost V 3 bases and J 0 bases; bases outside gene matches: 4. The CDR3 DNA sequence: TGTGCCAGCAGCTTTCGGGGGACAGCAACTAATGAAAAACTGTTTTTT. This translates into CASSFRGTATNEKLFF.